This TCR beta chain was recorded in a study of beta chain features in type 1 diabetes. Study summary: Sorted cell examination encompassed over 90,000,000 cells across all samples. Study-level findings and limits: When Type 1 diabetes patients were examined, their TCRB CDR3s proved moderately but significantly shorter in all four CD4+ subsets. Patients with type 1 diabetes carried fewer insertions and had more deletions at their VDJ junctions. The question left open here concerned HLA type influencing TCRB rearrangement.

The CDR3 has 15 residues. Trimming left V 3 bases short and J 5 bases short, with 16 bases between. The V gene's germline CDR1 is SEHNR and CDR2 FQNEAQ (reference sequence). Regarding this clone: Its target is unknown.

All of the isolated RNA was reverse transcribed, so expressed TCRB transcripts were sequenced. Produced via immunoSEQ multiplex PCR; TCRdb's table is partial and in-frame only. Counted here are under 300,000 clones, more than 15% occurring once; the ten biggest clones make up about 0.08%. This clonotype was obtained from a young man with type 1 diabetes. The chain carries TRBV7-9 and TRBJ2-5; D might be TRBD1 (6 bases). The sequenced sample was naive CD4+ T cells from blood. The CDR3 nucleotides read TGTGCCAGCAGCTTGGAATGGCAGGGGATTGAGACCCAGTACTTC. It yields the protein CASSLEWQGIETQYF.